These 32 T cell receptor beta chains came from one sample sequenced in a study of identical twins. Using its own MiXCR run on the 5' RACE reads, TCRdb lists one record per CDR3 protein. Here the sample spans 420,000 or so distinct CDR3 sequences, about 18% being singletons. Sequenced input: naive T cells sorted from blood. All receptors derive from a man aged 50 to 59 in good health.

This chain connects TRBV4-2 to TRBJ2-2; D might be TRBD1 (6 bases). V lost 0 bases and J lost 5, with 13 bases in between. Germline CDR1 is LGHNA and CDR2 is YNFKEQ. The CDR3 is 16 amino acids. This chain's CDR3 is CASSQDKARGTGELFF. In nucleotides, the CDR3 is TGTGCCAGCAGCCAAGATAAGGCCAGGGGAACCGGGGAGCTGTTTTTT.

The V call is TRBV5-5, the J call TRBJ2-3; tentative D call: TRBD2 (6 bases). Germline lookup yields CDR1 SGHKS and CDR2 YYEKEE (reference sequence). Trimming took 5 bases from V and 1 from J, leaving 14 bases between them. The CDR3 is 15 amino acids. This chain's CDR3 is CASRLWEVGTDTQYF. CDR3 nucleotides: TGTGCCAGCAGACTGTGGGAGGTCGGCACAGATACGCAGTATTTT.

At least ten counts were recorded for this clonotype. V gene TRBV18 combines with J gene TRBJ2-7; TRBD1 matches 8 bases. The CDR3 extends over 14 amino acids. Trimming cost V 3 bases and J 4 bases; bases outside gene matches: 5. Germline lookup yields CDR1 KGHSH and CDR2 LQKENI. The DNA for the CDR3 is TGTGCCAGCTCACCCCAGACAGGGGAGTACGAGCAGTACTTC. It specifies CASSPQTGEYEQYF.

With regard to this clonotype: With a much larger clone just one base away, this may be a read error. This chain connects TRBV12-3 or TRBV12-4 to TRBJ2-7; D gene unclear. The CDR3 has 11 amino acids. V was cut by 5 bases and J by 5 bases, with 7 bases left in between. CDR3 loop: CASSPHDEQYF. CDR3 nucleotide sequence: TGTGCCAGCAGTCCACACGACGAGCAGTACTTC.

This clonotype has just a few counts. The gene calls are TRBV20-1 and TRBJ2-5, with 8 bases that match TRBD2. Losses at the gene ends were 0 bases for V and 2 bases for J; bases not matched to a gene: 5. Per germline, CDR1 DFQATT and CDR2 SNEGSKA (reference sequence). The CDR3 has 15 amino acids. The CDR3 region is CSARDVREGQETQYF. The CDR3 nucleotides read TGCAGTGCTAGAGACGTCCGGGAGGGACAAGAGACCCAGTACTTC.

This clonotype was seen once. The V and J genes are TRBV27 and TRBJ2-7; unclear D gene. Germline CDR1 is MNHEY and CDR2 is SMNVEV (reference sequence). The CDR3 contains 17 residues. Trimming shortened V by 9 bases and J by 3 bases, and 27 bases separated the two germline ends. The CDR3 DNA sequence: TGTGCCAGTTCCCCTGCCTCCGGTTGGGGAAATTTCTACGAGCAGTACTTC. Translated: CASSPASGWGNFYEQYF.

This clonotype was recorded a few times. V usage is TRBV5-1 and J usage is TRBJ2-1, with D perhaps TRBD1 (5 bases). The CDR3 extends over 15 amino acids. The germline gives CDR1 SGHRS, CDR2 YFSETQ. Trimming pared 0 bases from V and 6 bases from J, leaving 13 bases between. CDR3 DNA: TGCGCCAGCAGCTTGGACAGCCCCAGGGTCAATGAGCAGTTCTTC. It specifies CASSLDSPRVNEQFF.

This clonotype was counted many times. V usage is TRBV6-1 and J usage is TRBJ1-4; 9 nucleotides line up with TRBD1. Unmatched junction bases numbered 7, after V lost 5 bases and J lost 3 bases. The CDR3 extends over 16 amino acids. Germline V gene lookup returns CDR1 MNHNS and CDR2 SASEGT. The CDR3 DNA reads TGTGCCAGCAGTCCCCACAGGGGGCGGGCTAATGAAAAACTGTTTTTT. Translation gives CASSPHRGRANEKLFF.

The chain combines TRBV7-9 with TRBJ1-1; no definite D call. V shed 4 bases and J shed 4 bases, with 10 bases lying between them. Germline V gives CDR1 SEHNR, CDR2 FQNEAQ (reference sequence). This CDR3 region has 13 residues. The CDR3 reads CASSSVRGTEAFF. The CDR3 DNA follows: TGTGCCAGCAGCTCGGTACGAGGCACTGAAGCTTTCTTT.

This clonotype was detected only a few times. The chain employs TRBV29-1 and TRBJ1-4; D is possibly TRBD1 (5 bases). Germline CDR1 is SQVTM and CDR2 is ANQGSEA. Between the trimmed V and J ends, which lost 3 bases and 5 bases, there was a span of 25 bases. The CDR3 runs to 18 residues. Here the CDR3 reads CSVEVGLSEGEVNEKLFF. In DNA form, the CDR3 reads TGCAGCGTTGAGGTGGGGCTCAGTGAAGGGGAAGTCAATGAAAAACTGTTTTTT.

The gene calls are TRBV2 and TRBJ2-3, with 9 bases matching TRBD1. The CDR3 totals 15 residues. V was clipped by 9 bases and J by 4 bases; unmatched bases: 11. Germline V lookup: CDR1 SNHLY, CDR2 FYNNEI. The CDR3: CARRGTGNTPDTQYF. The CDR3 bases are TGTGCCAGGCGTGGGACAGGGAACACCCCAGATACGCAGTATTTT.

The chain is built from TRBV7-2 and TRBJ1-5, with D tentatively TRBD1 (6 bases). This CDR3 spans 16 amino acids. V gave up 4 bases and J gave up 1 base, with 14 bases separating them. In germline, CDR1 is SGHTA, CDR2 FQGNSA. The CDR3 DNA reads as TGTGCCAGCAGCTGGGGTAGGGGGGTGAGCAATCAGCCCCAGCATTTT. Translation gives CASSWGRGVSNQPQHF.

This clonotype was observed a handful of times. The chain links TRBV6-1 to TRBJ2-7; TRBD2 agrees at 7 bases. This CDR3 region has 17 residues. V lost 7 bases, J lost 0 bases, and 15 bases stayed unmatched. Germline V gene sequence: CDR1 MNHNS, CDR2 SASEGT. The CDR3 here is CASISQGGREGSYEQYF. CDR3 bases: TGTGCCAGCATCTCCCAGGGCGGCAGGGAGGGCTCCTACGAGCAGTACTTC.

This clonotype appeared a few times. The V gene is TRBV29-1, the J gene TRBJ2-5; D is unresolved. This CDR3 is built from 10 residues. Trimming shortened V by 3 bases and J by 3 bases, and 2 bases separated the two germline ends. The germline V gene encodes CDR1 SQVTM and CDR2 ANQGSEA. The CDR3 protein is CSVDEETQYF. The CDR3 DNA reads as TGCAGCGTTGACGAAGAGACCCAGTACTTC.

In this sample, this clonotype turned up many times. The CDR3: CAISETLYEQYF. CDR3 DNA sequence: TGTGCCATCAGTGAGACCCTCTACGAGCAGTACTTC. The chain joins TRBV10-3 to TRBJ2-7; no clear D. The V end lost 2 bases, the J end lost 3 bases, and 5 bases lay between the germline ends. There are 12 residues in the CDR3. CDR1 and CDR2 from the germline V gene are ENHRY and SYGVKD.

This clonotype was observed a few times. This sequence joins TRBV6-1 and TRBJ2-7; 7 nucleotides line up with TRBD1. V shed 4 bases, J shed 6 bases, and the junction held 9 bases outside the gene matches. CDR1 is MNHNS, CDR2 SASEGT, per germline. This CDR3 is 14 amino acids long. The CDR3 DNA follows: TGTGCCAGCAGTGGCTGGCAGGGGGTTCGCGAGCAGTACTTC. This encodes CASSGWQGVREQYF.

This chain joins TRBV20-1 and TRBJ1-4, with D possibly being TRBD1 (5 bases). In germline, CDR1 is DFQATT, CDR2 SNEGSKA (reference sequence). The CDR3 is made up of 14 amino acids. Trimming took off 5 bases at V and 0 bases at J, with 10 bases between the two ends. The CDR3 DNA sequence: TGCAGTGCTTCAGACAGATCAACTAATGAAAAACTGTTTTTT. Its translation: CSASDRSTNEKLFF.

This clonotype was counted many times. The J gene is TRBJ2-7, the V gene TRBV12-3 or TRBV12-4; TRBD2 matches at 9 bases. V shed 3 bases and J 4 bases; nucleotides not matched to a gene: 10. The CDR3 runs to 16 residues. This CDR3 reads CASSFGGTSGRYEQYF. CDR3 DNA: TGTGCCAGCAGTTTTGGGGGGACGAGCGGGAGGTACGAGCAGTACTTC.

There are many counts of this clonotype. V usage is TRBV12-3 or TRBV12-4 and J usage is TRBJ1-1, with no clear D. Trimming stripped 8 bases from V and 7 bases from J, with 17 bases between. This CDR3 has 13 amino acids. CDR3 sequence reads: CASCPTPLVEAFF. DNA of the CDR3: TGTGCCAGCTGCCCAACACCCCTGGTTGAAGCTTTCTTT.

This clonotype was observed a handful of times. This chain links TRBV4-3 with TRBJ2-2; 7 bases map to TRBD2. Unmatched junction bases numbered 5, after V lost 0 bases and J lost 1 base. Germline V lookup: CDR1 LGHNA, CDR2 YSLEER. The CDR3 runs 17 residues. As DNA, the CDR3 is TGCGCCAGCAGCCAAGATAACTGGGAGGGGAACACCGGGGAGCTGTTTTTT. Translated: CASSQDNWEGNTGELFF.

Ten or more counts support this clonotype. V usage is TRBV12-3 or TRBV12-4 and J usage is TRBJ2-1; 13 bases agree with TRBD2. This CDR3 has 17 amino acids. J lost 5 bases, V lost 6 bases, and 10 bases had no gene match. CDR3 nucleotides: TGTGCCAGCAGCGGGACTAGCGGGACCCACGGGGACAATGAGCAGTTCTTC. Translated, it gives CASSGTSGTHGDNEQFF.

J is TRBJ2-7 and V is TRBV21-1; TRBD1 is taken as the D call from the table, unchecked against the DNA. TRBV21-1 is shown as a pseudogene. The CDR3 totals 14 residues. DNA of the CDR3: TGTGCCAGCTCCGAGGGACAGCAGTCCTACGAGCAGTACTTC. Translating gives CASSEGQQSYEQYF.

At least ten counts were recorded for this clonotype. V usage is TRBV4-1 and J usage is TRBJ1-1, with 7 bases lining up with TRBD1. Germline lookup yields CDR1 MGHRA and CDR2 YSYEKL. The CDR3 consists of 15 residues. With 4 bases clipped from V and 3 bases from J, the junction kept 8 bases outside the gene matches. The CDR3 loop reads CASSRKKTGDTEAFF. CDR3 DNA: TGCGCCAGCAGCCGAAAGAAAACAGGGGACACTGAAGCTTTCTTT.

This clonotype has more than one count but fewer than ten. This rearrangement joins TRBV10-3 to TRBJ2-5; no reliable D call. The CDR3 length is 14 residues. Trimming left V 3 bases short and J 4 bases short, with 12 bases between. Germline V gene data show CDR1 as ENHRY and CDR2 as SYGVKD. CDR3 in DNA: TGTGCCATCAGTGATGGGTCCGGGCGAGAGACCCAGTACTTC. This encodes CAISDGSGRETQYF.

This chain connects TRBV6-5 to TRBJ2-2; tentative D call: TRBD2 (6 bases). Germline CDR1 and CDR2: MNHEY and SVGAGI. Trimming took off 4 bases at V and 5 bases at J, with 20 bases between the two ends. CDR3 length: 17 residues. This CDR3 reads CASSSNTGTDGTGELFF. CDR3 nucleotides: TGTGCCAGCAGTTCCAACACCGGGACTGACGGGACCGGGGAGCTGTTTTTT.

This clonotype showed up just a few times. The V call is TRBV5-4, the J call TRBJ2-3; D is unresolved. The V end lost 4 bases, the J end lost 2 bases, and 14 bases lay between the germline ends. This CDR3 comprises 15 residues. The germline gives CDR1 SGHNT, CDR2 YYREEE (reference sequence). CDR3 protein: CASSLDRRHTDTQYF. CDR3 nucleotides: TGTGCCAGCAGCCTGGATCGGAGACACACAGATACGCAGTATTTT.

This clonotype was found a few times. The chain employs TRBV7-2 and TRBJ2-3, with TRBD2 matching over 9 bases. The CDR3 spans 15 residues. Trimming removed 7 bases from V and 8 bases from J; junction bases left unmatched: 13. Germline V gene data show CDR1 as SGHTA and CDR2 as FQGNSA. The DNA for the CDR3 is TGTGCCAGCAAGCTGGAGTTAGCGGGAGAGGGTACGCAGTATTTT. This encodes CASKLELAGEGTQYF.

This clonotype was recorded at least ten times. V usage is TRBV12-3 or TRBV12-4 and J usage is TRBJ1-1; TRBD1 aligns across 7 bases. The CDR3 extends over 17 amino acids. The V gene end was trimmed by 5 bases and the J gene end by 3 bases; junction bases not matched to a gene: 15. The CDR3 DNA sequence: TGTGCCAGCAGTCTATCCTTATCCCTCAGGGGGTACACTGAAGCTTTCTTT. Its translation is CASSLSLSLRGYTEAFF.

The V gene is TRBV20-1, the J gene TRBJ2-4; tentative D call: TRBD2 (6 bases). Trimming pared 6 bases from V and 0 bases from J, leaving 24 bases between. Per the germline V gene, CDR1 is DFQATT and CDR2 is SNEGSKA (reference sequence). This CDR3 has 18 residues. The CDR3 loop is CSARTHSGLKLAKNIQYF. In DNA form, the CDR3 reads TGCAGTGCGAGGACTCATAGCGGACTAAAATTAGCCAAAAACATTCAGTACTTC.

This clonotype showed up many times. CDR3 loop: CASSEKGGGGASADTQYF. The CDR3 nucleotides read TGCGCCAGCAGTGAGAAGGGGGGCGGGGGGGCCTCAGCAGATACGCAGTATTTT. The chain carries TRBV10-2 and TRBJ2-3; the match to TRBD2 covers 9 bases. The CDR3 runs to 18 residues. Germline trimming cut 2 bases from V and 4 bases from J; bases unmatched to any gene: 13. CDR1 and CDR2 from the germline V gene are WSHSY and SAAADI.

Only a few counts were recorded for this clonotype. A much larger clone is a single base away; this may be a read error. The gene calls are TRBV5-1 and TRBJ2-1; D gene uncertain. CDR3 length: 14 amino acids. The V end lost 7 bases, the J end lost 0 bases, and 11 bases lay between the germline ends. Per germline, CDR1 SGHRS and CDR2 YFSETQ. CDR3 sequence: CASQLLASYNEQFF. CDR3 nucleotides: TGCGCCAGCCAACTTCTGGCCTCCTACAATGAGCAGTTCTTC.

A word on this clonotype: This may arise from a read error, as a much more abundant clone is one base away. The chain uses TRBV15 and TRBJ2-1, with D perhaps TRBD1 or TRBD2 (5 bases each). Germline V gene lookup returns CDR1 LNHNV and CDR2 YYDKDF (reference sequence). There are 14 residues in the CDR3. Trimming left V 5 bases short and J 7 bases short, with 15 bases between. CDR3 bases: TGTGCCACCAGCCCTCTAGGGAGACAGAATGAGCAGTTCTTC. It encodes CATSPLGRQNEQFF.